These T cell receptor beta chains were read from a single sample in a study of CD8+ T cells in alopecia areata. Sequenced by immunoSEQ multiplex PCR; TCRdb stores in-frame clones only, minus some. Of approximately 280,000 clones in the sample, over 45% were seen once. The sequencing here drew on CD4+ T cells sorted from blood, taken at week 24, from a patient treated with tofacitinib. Every receptor here comes from a human donor with alopecia areata. The CDR3 runs from the conserved cysteine through the conserved F or W.

v_gene	CDR3aa
TRBV4-1	CASSHPQGGSYEQYF
TRBV7-9	CAATQESGSPLHF
TRBV5-1	CASSPGVTMNTEAFF
TRBV14	CASSPTGDHQPQHF
TRBV28	CASSYRDRGDSPLHF
TRBV27	CASSRTGWKDGYTF
TRBV5-1	CASSVQGEGYTF
TRBV10-3	CATGQASNQPQHF
TRBV28	CASSLAGAYEQYF
TRBV15	CATSRDPPGQGAAYEQYF
TRBV4-1	CASSQPGTGAPYGYTF
TRBV7-2	CASSLTSRRGADGYGYTF
TRBV19	CASSGLAAQYF
TRBV4-1	CASSLGQGDSYEQYF
TRBV9	CASSPGGSGNNEQFF
TRBV7-2	CASSLGELFF
TRBV29-1	CSVSPSGTETQYF
TRBV29-1	CSVAQWGKSYEQYF
TRBV29-1	CSASRVYTEAFF
TRBV5-6	CASSLNVIGDEQYF
TRBV7-9	CASSLLAAGPEKLFF
TRBV30	CAWSRGIENTEAFF
TRBV30	CAWSVLTASEAFF
TRBV15	CATSRDVDSPLHF
TRBV7-8	CASSPGQGGFYEQYF
TRBV2	CASTGLTTEAFF
TRBV23-1	CASSQRTGRGYMGTDTQYF
TRBV29-1	CSVVVPAGYPRSAQYF
TRBV30	CAWSGYLQSPLHF
TRBV7-9	CASSPPPGQGSLEQFF
TRBV6-5	CASSYDRRGTDTQYF
TRBV7-2	CASSPQVVSTDTQYF
TRBV5-1	CASSSQGETEAFF
TRBV11-1	CASSRLAEETQYF
TRBV9	CASSVEGADQPQHF
TRBV11-2	CASSSQIEAFF
TRBV11-1	CASSQGLAGKYEQYF
TRBV30	CAYLSGTGGNEQYF
TRBV18	CASSQGQGNTEAFF
TRBV7-6	CASSPRALGYGYTF
TRBV29-1	CSVEDRVRSSKETQYF
TRBV7-2	CASIRGRTSSYNEQFF
TRBV30	CACSTTRPRGPAGFSEQFF
TRBV2	CASSETGPAFF
TRBV9	CASSVGRSQETQYF
TRBV10-3	CAISVRLAGVYEQYF
TRBV30	CAWRGYYNSPLHF
TRBV7-2	CAHDQGKAYEQYF
TRBV4-2	CASSQESEDGYTF
TRBV19	CASSIEGRRSRWHF
TRBV29-1	CSVASGGNQPQHF
TRBV5-1	CASSLTSVSPLHF
TRBV7-8	CASSLAEGNYGYTF
TRBV4-2	CASSQETHNEQFF
TRBV10-3	CAISEGAAADTEAFF
TRBV30	CAWTSGRTGSAFTDTQYF
TRBV7-2	CASSLAFDWLSTDTQYF
TRBV4-1	CASSQDELVGGPYEQYF
TRBV29-1	CSVEKYSGDLWGTDTQYF
TRBV5-1	CASSRDRDHEQYF